Listed here are 23 T cell receptor beta chains from one sample, sequenced in a study of blood T cell repertoires in COVID-19. Method: immunoSEQ multiplex PCR; TCRdb's copy keeps in-frame clones and lacks some. Among 60,000 to 75,000 clones listed, around 80% were seen once. Input material: peripheral blood. These receptors all stem from a man aged 55-75 years with active or convalescent COVID-19.

In its sample, this clone was seen once. The chain has TRBV29-1 and TRBJ2-7, with 8 nucleotides matching TRBD1. With 5 bases clipped from V and 6 bases from J, the junction kept 3 bases outside the gene matches. The germline V gene has CDR1 SQVTM and CDR2 ANQGSEA. The CDR3 consists of 11 residues. CDR3 nucleotides: TGCAGCGTTTTCGGACAGGGCGAGCAGTACTTC. Residues: CSVFGQGEQYF.

The chain employs TRBV29-1 and TRBJ2-1, with 7 bases aligning to TRBD1. The CDR3 is 13 amino acids. Germline values: CDR1 SQVTM, CDR2 ANQGSEA. V trimming: 4 bases; J trimming: 2 bases; junction bases outside the gene matches: 2. The CDR3 spells CSVVGGTYNEQFF. CDR3 nucleotide sequence: TGCAGCGTTGTAGGGGGCACCTACAATGAGCAGTTCTTC.

The gene calls are TRBV6-2 or TRBV6-3 and TRBJ2-3, with TRBD2 identical over 8 bases. After removal of 2 bases from V and 10 bases from J, the junction contained 14 bases not matched to a gene. CDR3 length: 16 residues. Germline CDR1 reads MNHEY; CDR2 reads SVGEGT. CDR3 bases: TGTGCCAGCAGTTACGATGGGACTAGAGTTCGAGGTGCGCAGTATTTT. This gives the protein CASSYDGTRVRGAQYF.

This chain connects TRBV3-1 (or the pseudogene TRBV3-2) to TRBJ1-6; D remains ambiguous. The CDR3 consists of 13 residues. V was cut by 1 base and J by 14 bases, with 12 bases left in between. Germline assignment: CDR1 LGHDT and CDR2 YNNKEL (reference sequence). The CDR3 is CASSQAALPTLHF. The CDR3 region has the DNA TGTGCCAGCAGCCAAGCAGCGCTACCAACCCTCCACTTT.

The gene calls are TRBV7-2 and TRBJ1-2, with D maybe TRBD1 (5 bases). Germline V gene data show CDR1 as SGHTA and CDR2 as FQGNSA. The CDR3 extends over 14 amino acids. With 6 bases removed from V and 1 base from J, the gap between germline ends came to 12 bases. The CDR3 DNA is TGTGCCAGCAGGTCTACGGGGGGTAACTATGGCTACACCTTC. Its translation is CASRSTGGNYGYTF.

This rearrangement joins TRBV9 to TRBJ2-7; 8 bases align to TRBD2. CDR1 is SGDLS and CDR2 is YYNGEE in the germline V gene. The V segment lost 0 bases and the J segment 0 bases; nucleotides outside the gene matches: 2. This CDR3 contains 15 residues. The CDR3 spells CASSVGSGSSYEQYF. The CDR3 bases are TGTGCCAGCAGCGTAGGGAGCGGGAGCTCCTACGAGCAGTACTTC.

The table lists this clone with a few counts. The chain couples TRBV12-3 or TRBV12-4 to TRBJ2-1, with no clear D. The CDR3 has 12 residues. V gave up 7 bases and J gave up 12 bases, with 16 bases separating them. The CDR3 sequence: CASNPAKGRQFF. CDR3 nucleotide sequence: TGTGCCAGCAACCCAGCGAAAGGCAGGCAGTTCTTC.

V gene TRBV5-1 combines with J gene TRBJ2-5, with 10 bases lining up with TRBD1. Unmatched junction bases numbered 7, after V lost 4 bases and J lost 4 bases. This CDR3 region has 15 residues. Germline lookup yields CDR1 SGHRS and CDR2 YFSETQ. The CDR3 region is CASSKGQGRGETQYF. CDR3 nucleotide sequence: TGCGCCAGCAGCAAGGGACAGGGGAGGGGAGAGACCCAGTACTTC.

The chain combines TRBV3-1 (or the pseudogene TRBV3-2) with TRBJ1-1, with 7 bases lining up with TRBD1. Germline V gene lookup returns CDR1 LGHDT and CDR2 YNNKEL (reference sequence). V shed 4 bases, J shed 3 bases, and the junction held 5 bases outside the gene matches. CDR3 length equals 14 residues. CDR3 in amino acids: CASSLSTGDTEAFF. The CDR3 DNA reads TGTGCCAGCAGCCTCTCAACAGGGGACACTGAAGCTTTCTTT.

The CDR3 bases are TGTGCCAGCGCCTCTATTAGCACAGATACGCAGTATTTT. This gives the protein CASASISTDTQYF. This rearrangement joins TRBV18 to TRBJ2-3; D unclear. The germline V gene encodes CDR1 KGHSH and CDR2 LQKENI. The ends were cut back, 8 bases at V and 0 bases at J, with 9 bases in the middle. This CDR3 has 13 amino acids. Combining the CDR3 with reference TRBV18 and TRBJ2-3 gives the whole variable domain NAGVMQNPRHLVRRRGQEARLRCSPMKGHSHVYWYRQLPEEGLKFMVYLQKENIIDESGMPKERFSAEFPKEGPSILRIQQVVRGDSAAYFCASASISTDTQYFGPGTRLTVL.

The count of this clone is one. The gene calls are TRBV6-5 and TRBJ1-1; the match to TRBD1 covers 7 bases. Germline CDR1 MNHEY, CDR2 SVGAGI. J lost 8 bases, V lost 7 bases, and 10 bases had no gene match. The CDR3 consists of 13 residues. CDR3 in amino acids: CASILVEGAEAFF. Written as DNA, the CDR3 is TGTGCCAGCATCCTAGTCGAGGGGGCGGAAGCTTTCTTT.

The chain combines TRBV7-9 with TRBJ2-1, with TRBD2 matching over 12 bases. Germline CDR1 reads SEHNR; CDR2 reads FQNEAQ (reference sequence). The V and J ends lost 0 bases and 5 bases, in that order; junction bases with no gene match: 2. There are 16 residues in the CDR3. The CDR3 coding sequence is TGTGCCAGCAGCTTAGCGCCTAGCGGGGGGGACAATGAGCAGTTCTTC. Translating gives CASSLAPSGGDNEQFF.

V gene TRBV2 combines with J gene TRBJ2-2, with 8 bases fitting TRBD1. CDR1 and CDR2 from the germline V gene are SNHLY and FYNNEI. The CDR3 is 16 amino acids. The ends lost 2 bases at V and 7 bases at J; junction bases unmatched: 9. The CDR3 loop is CASSEPTPGGFGELFF. CDR3 coding DNA: TGTGCCAGCAGTGAACCTACGCCAGGGGGCTTCGGGGAGCTGTTTTTT. Combining the CDR3 with reference TRBV2 and TRBJ2-2 gives the whole variable domain EPEVTQTPSHQVTQMGQEVILRCVPISNHLYFYWYRQILGQKVEFLVSFYNNEISEKSEIFDDQFSVERPDGSNFTLKIRSTKLEDSAMYFCASSEPTPGGFGELFFGEGSRLTVL.

Here the CDR3 DNA reads TGTGCCAGCAGCTTACGGAAGGGGGCATGGGGGAATGAGCAGTTCTTC. It is translated as CASSLRKGAWGNEQFF. The rearrangement joins TRBV5-6 to TRBJ2-1; TRBD1 matches 7 bases. V trimming: 2 bases; J trimming: 7 bases; junction bases outside the gene matches: 12. Germline values: CDR1 SGHDT, CDR2 YYEEEE. This CDR3 spans 16 amino acids.

The rearrangement joins TRBV11-2 to TRBJ2-7, with D uncertain. This CDR3 spans 13 amino acids. CDR1 is SGHAT, CDR2 FQNNGV, per germline. Trimming removed 3 bases at V and 0 bases at J, with 6 bases between. CDR3 region: CASSLGSSYEQYF. For the CDR3, the DNA is TGTGCCAGCAGCTTGGGCAGCTCCTACGAGCAGTACTTC.

This clone has a handful of counts. The chain recombines TRBV11-2 with TRBJ1-2; D is undetermined. This CDR3 contains 16 residues. The V end lost 0 bases, the J end lost 8 bases, and 19 bases lay between the germline ends. From germline, CDR1 is SGHAT and CDR2 FQNNGV. The CDR3 DNA is TGTGCCAGCAGCTTAGATAGTGGCTCCCTCTCGGGAGGCTACACCTTC. It encodes CASSLDSGSLSGGYTF.

The V gene is TRBV13, the J gene TRBJ1-4; D is unresolved. CDR3 size: 13 residues. Germline CDR1 and CDR2: PRHDT and FYEKMQ (reference sequence). V shed 5 bases and J shed 9 bases, with 13 bases lying between them. DNA for the CDR3: TGTGCCAGCAGCCCCCGCGGGGTTCAAAAACTGTTTTTT. Amino acids: CASSPRGVQKLFF.

This clone was found once. The gene calls are TRBV5-1 and TRBJ1-2; TRBD1 matches at 7 bases. This CDR3 contains 15 residues. Germline V gives CDR1 SGHRS, CDR2 YFSETQ. The V and J ends lost 0 bases and 8 bases, in that order; junction bases with no gene match: 10. CDR3 nucleotide sequence: TGCGCCAGCAGCTTGGCCGGAACAGGGGAAGAGGGCTACACCTTC. Its translation: CASSLAGTGEEGYTF.

The chain couples TRBV28 to TRBJ1-2, with 8 bases identical to TRBD1. This CDR3 is built from 15 residues. Germline V lookup: CDR1 MDHEN, CDR2 SYDVKM. V shed 6 bases and J 5 bases; nucleotides not matched to a gene: 11. This CDR3 reads CASSNSGTGVYGYTF. The CDR3, as DNA: TGTGCCAGCAGCAATTCCGGGACAGGCGTATATGGCTACACCTTC.

The V call is TRBV5-1, the J call TRBJ2-1; 9 bases match TRBD1. After removal of 3 bases from V and 7 bases from J, the junction contained 5 bases not matched to a gene. The germline gives CDR1 SGHRS, CDR2 YFSETQ. The CDR3 length is 14 residues. The CDR3 is CASSWGTGFNEQFF. The CDR3 DNA reads as TGCGCCAGCAGCTGGGGGACAGGGTTTAATGAGCAGTTCTTC.

J is TRBJ2-1 and V is TRBV6-1; perhaps TRBD1 as D (5 bases). V lost 3 bases and J lost 0, with 9 bases in between. The CDR3 has 15 residues. Germline-derived CDR1 and CDR2 are MNHNS and SASEGT. CDR3 amino acids: CASSDRASSYNEQFF. Here the CDR3 DNA reads TGTGCCAGCAGTGACAGGGCGAGCTCCTACAATGAGCAGTTCTTC.

The CDR3 sequence is CASSPGEYEQYF. DNA for the CDR3: TGTGCCAGCAGCCCCGGGGAATACGAGCAGTACTTC. The V and J genes are TRBV14 and TRBJ2-7, with D possibly TRBD2 on 5 matching bases. V lost 4 bases to trimming and J lost 4 bases, with 8 bases between them. Germline CDR1 reads SGHDN; CDR2 reads FVKESK. The CDR3 runs 12 residues.

V is TRBV12-5 and J is TRBJ2-5; 9 bases line up with TRBD1. The CDR3 is 15 amino acids. The V gene's germline CDR1 is LGHNT and CDR2 FRNRAP. V was pared by 0 bases and J by 7 bases, with 6 bases of the junction left unmatched. CDR3 protein: CASGLVQGALGTQYF. The CDR3 DNA sequence: TGTGCTAGTGGTTTGGTACAGGGGGCGTTGGGGACCCAGTACTTC.